Following are 12 T cell receptor beta chains from one sample sequenced in a study of high-grade serous ovarian cancer treatment subgroups. Tumor samples were obtained before definitive surgery or chemotherapy. Some clones are missing from TCRdb's copy, which holds only in-frame ones; the method was immunoSEQ multiplex PCR. The table has thousands of clones, around four fifths seen once. The sequenced sample was tumor tissue. The receptor source for this set is a human donor with high-grade serous ovarian cancer.

The chain joins TRBV28 to TRBJ2-3; D remains unclear. This CDR3 has 14 amino acids. The germline V gene encodes CDR1 MDHEN and CDR2 SYDVKM. Trimming took 6 bases from V and 0 from J, leaving 10 bases between them. Here the CDR3 reads CASSRGASTDTQYF. The CDR3 DNA sequence: TGTGCCAGCAGCCGTGGTGCCAGCACAGATACGCAGTATTTT.

This chain uses TRBV27 with TRBJ1-1, with a weak D call TRBD1 (5 bases). CDR1 MNHEY and CDR2 SMNVEV come from the germline V gene (reference sequence). The CDR3 extends over 16 amino acids. Trimming left V 3 bases short and J 6 bases short, with 20 bases between. The CDR3 spells CASSFKWGGTRAEAFF. The CDR3 nucleotides read TGTGCCAGCAGTTTTAAGTGGGGAGGGACGAGGGCTGAAGCTTTCTTT.

The chain joins TRBV7-9 to TRBJ1-1; perhaps TRBD1 as D (5 bases). Germline V gives CDR1 SEHNR, CDR2 FQNEAQ (reference sequence). V was cut by 3 bases and J by 6 bases, with 11 bases left in between. This CDR3 has 13 amino acids. The CDR3 sequence is CASSFAGGSEAFF. CDR3 coding DNA: TGTGCCAGCAGCTTCGCCGGGGGTTCTGAAGCTTTCTTT.

The rearrangement uses TRBV6-5 and TRBJ1-2; TRBD1 matches 10 bases. Germline V CDR1 and CDR2: MNHEY, SVGAGI. V was pared by 4 bases and J by 4 bases, with 3 bases of the junction left unmatched. This CDR3 has 14 amino acids. CDR3 coding DNA: TGTGCCAGCAGTTCTGGACAGGGGGGCTATGGCTACACCTTC. The encoded protein is CASSSGQGGYGYTF.

CDR3 sequence: CATSRGAGGPSEQYF. The DNA for the CDR3 is TGTGCCACCAGCAGAGGAGCGGGGGGGCCCTCCGAGCAGTACTTC. The V gene is TRBV15, the J gene TRBJ2-7; 10 nucleotides align to TRBD2. Germline CDR1 and CDR2: LNHNV and YYDKDF (reference sequence). Unmatched junction bases numbered 6, after V lost 1 base and J lost 6 bases. CDR3 length: 15 residues.

The chain recombines TRBV28 with TRBJ1-5; TRBD1 aligns across 8 bases. Trimming removed 6 bases from V and 3 bases from J; junction bases left unmatched: 10. The germline CDR1 and CDR2 sequences are MDHEN and SYDVKM. CDR3 length equals 16 residues. CDR3 nucleotides: TGTGCCAGCAGCCAGGGGGACAGGACATTCAATCAGCCCCAGCATTTT. Translation: CASSQGDRTFNQPQHF.

The chain couples TRBV4-2 to TRBJ1-2; no definite D call. The V end lost 2 bases, the J end lost 4 bases, and 8 bases lay between the germline ends. The germline V gene has CDR1 LGHNA and CDR2 YNFKEQ. This CDR3 has 13 residues. The CDR3 region is CASSQSGSYGYTF. CDR3 nucleotides: TGTGCCAGCAGCCAATCAGGCTCCTATGGCTACACCTTC.

The rearrangement uses TRBV27 and TRBJ2-3; the D gene is possibly TRBD2 (6 bases). Germline V lookup: CDR1 MNHEY, CDR2 SMNVEV (reference sequence). V shed 0 bases and J shed 5 bases, with 27 bases lying between them. CDR3 length: 20 residues. The CDR3 DNA reads TGTGCCAGCAGTTTATCGGCCCGAGGCGGGGCCATAAGATGGTTAGATACGCAGTATTTT. Translating gives CASSLSARGGAIRWLDTQYF.

This chain connects TRBV6-5 to TRBJ1-4; TRBD1 aligns across 7 bases. The CDR3 has 15 residues. Trimming removed 6 bases from V and 6 bases from J; junction bases left unmatched: 10. The V gene's germline CDR1 is MNHEY and CDR2 SVGAGI. In nucleotides, the CDR3 is TGTGCCAGCAGCCCCACGACAGGGACACATGAAAAACTGTTTTTT. Translated, it gives CASSPTTGTHEKLFF.

This clone was seen only once. The V and J genes are TRBV7-2 and TRBJ2-7, with D possibly being TRBD1 or TRBD2 (5 bases each). Germline V CDR1 and CDR2: SGHTA, FQGNSA. V lost 6 bases and J lost 2, with 17 bases in between. The CDR3 spans 15 residues. CDR3 loop: CASSPLSGATYEQYF. The CDR3 DNA reads as TGTGCCAGCAGTCCCCTATCCGGGGCAACCTACGAGCAGTACTTC.

The chain recombines TRBV7-2 with TRBJ2-3; 12 bases match TRBD1. Trimming cost V 2 bases and J 14 bases; bases outside gene matches: 5. The CDR3 sequence is 13 residues long. CDR1 is SGHTA, CDR2 FQGNSA, per germline. The CDR3 nucleotides read TGTGCCAGCAGCTTATACGGGACAGGGGGCCGGTATTTT. Protein product: CASSLYGTGGRYF. Full variable domain (missing parts from reference TRBV7-2 and TRBJ2-3): GAGVSQSPSNKVTEKGKDVELRCDPISGHTALYWYRQSLGQGLEFLIYFQGNSAPDKSGLPSDRFSAERTGGSVSTLTIQRTQQEDSAVYLCASSLYGTGGRYFGPGTRLTVL.

J is TRBJ2-5 and V is TRBV9; 7 bases align to TRBD2. The germline gives CDR1 SGDLS, CDR2 YYNGEE. The CDR3 runs to 14 residues. Germline trimming cut 2 bases from V and 2 bases from J; bases unmatched to any gene: 3. The CDR3: CASSVRGDQETQYF. The CDR3 region has the DNA TGTGCCAGCAGCGTCCGGGGGGATCAAGAGACCCAGTACTTC.